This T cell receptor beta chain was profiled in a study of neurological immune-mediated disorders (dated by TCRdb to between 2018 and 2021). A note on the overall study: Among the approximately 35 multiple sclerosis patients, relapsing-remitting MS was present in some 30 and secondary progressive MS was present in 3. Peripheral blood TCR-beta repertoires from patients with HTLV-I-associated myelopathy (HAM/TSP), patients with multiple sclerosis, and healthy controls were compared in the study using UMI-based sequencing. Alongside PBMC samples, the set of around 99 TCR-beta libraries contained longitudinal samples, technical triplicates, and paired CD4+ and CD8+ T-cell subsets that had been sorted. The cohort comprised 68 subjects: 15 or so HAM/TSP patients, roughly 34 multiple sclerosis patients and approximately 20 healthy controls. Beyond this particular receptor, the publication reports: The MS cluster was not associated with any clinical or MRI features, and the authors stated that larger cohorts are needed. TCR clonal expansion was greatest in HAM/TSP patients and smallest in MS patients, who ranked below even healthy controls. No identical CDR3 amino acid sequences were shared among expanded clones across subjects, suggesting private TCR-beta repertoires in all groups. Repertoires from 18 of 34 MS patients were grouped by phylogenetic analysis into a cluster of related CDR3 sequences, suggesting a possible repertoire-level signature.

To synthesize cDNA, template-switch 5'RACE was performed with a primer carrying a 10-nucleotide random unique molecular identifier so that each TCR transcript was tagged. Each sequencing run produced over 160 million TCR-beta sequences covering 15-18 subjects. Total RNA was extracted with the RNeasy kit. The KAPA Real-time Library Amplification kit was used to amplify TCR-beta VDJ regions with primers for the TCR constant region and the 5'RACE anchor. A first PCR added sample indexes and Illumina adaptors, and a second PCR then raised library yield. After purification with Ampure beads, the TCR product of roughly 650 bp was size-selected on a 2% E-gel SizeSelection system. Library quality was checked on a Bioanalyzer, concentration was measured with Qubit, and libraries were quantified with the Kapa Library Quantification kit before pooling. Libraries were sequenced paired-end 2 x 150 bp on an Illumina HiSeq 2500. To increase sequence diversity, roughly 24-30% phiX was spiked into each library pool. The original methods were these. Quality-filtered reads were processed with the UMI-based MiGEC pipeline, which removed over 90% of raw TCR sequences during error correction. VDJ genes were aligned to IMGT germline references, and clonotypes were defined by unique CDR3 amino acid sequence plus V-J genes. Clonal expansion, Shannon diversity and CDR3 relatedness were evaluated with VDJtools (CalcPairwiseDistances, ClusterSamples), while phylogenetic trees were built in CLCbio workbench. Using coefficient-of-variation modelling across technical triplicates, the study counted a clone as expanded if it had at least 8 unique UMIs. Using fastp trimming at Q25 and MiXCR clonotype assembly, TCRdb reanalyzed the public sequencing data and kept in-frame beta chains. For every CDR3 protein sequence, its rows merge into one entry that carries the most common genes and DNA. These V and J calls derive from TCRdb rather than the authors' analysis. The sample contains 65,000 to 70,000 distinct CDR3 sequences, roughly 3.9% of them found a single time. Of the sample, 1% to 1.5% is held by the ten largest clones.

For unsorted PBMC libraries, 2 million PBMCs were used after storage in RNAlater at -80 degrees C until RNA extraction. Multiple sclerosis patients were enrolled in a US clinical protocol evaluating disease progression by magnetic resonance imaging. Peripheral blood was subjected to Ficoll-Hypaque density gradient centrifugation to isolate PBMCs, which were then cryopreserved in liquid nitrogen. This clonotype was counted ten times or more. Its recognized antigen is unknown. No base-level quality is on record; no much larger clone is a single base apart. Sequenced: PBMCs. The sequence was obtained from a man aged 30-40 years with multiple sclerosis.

The CDR3 here reads CASTESAYNEQFF. The DNA sequence is as follows: TGTGCCAGCACGGAGAGCGCCTACAATGAGCAGTTCTTC. The V and J segments used are TRBV12-3 or TRBV12-4 and TRBJ2-1, with no confident D gene call. From the cysteine through the phenylalanine, the CDR3 covers 13 amino acids. Left in the record is the CDR3 DNA by itself, 39 bases read in frame from the first base. V lost 7 bases and J lost 2 bases; the stretch between them is 9 bases long.